This T cell receptor (beta chain) was sequenced for a study of PD-L1 blockade in urothelial cancer. Time point: peripheral blood 6 weeks after treatment start. Sequenced by immunoSEQ multiplex PCR; TCRdb stores in-frame clones only, minus some. This repertoire shows about 30,000 clones, 80% to 90% found once; its top ten account for more than 6.5%. Sequencing used PBMCs, obtained around atezolizumab (anti-PD-L1) treatment. This receptor was taken from a man aged 80 or over with urothelial cancer.

The CDR3 DNA is TGTGCCAGCAGCTCAACTAGCGTAGGGGGCGGGGAGCTGTTTTTT. Amino acids: CASSSTSVGGGELFF. The gene calls are TRBV7-2 and TRBJ2-2; TRBD2 is a possible D gene (7 bases). V was clipped by 4 bases and J by 7 bases, with 16 bases between them. Germline loops: CDR1 SGHTA, CDR2 FQGNSA. The CDR3 loop spans 15 amino acids. The complete variable domain, with remaining parts taken from reference TRBV7-2 and TRBJ2-2, reads GAGVSQSPSNKVTEKGKDVELRCDPISGHTALYWYRQSLGQGLEFLIYFQGNSAPDKSGLPSDRFSAERTGGSVSTLTIQRTQQEDSAVYLCASSSTSVGGGELFFGEGSRLTVL.